The 3 T cell receptor beta chains listed next were all sequenced from one sample in a study of Ad26.COV2.S vaccination and SARS-CoV-2 variants. Treatment noted: roughly 19 received Ad26.COV2.S at low or high dose, single or two shots; roughly 5 received placebo; per-sample allocation not given. Material that was analyzed had been drawn on day 63 after the first vaccine or placebo injection. Produced via immunoSEQ multiplex PCR; TCRdb's table is partial and in-frame only. The sample includes roughly 270,000 clones, 87% of them seen just once. The sequenced sample was peripheral blood, obtained in a trial of Ad26.COV2.S vaccine versus placebo. Receptors originate from a person between 18 and 60 years old who received the Ad26.COV2.S COVID-19 vaccine or a placebo.

This chain links TRBV1 with TRBJ1-2. TRBV1 is annotated as a pseudogene. The CDR3 runs 18 residues. The CDR3 DNA reads as TGCACCAGCAGCCAAAGACAGTCGGGGGGCGAAGCTAACTATGGCTACACCTTC. Amino acids: CTSSQRQSGGEANYGYTF.

The chain uses TRBV10-2 and TRBJ2-7; 7 bases line up with TRBD2. The V segment lost 4 bases and the J segment 2 bases; nucleotides outside the gene matches: 11. The germline V gene has CDR1 WSHSY and CDR2 SAAADI. This CDR3 contains 16 residues. This CDR3 is CASSGDPSGPAYEQYF. In nucleotides, the CDR3 is TGCGCCAGCAGTGGGGACCCTAGCGGCCCTGCCTACGAGCAGTACTTC.

The V and J genes are TRBV10-1 and TRBJ1-1; no firm D call. This CDR3 is 15 amino acids long. Deletions cut 0 bases from V and 9 bases from J, with 17 bases between. CDR1 and CDR2 from the germline V gene are WNHNN and SYGVQD (reference sequence). The CDR3 region is CASSESSVRVQKAFF. Here the CDR3 DNA reads TGCGCCAGCAGTGAGTCTAGTGTTAGGGTCCAAAAAGCTTTCTTT.